Following are 19 T cell receptor beta chains from one sample sequenced in a study of cytomegalovirus exposure and HLA in healthy donors. In the PCR, 60 Vbeta and 13 Jbeta primers were used. Using immunoSEQ multiplex PCR, the repertoire was profiled, and TCRdb retains in-frame clones only, with some absent. The sample yields 150,000 or so clones, of which the top ten take up 1.5% to 2%. Input material: PBMCs. These receptors were collected from a woman between 45 and 60 years old in good health and CMV-seronegative.

The V and J genes are TRBV5-8 and TRBJ2-5; 7 bases match TRBD1. After removal of 4 bases from V and 6 bases from J, the junction contained 9 bases not matched to a gene. The CDR3 runs 14 residues. Germline V gives CDR1 SGHTS, CDR2 YDEGEE. In DNA, the CDR3 is TGTGCCAGCAGCATCAGGACAGGCCGAAAGACCCAGTACTTC. It translates to CASSIRTGRKTQYF. The full variable domain, rest sourced from reference TRBV5-8 and TRBJ2-5, is EAGVTQSPTHLIKTRGQQATLRCSPISGHTSVYWYQQALGLGLQFLLWYDEGEERNRGNFPPRFSGRQFPNYSSELNVNALELEDSALYLCASSIRTGRKTQYFGPGTRLLVL.

V is TRBV6-1 and J is TRBJ1-3, with 10 bases aligning to TRBD1. Germline CDR1 and CDR2: MNHNS and SASEGT. V shed 10 bases and J 1 base; nucleotides not matched to a gene: 7. CDR3 length: 15 residues. In DNA form, the CDR3 reads TGTGCCACCACCGGGACAGGGGATTCTGGAAACACCATATATTTT. It translates to CATTGTGDSGNTIYF.

This chain links TRBV7-2 with TRBJ2-7, with 13 bases identical to TRBD2. V dropped 5 bases and J dropped 4; count of bases not matched to a gene: 5. Germline lookup yields CDR1 SGHTA and CDR2 FQGNSA. The CDR3 loop spans 15 amino acids. Here the CDR3 reads CASSPGLAGVYEQYF. CDR3 coding DNA: TGTGCCAGCAGCCCAGGACTAGCGGGAGTGTACGAGCAGTACTTC.

This chain links TRBV5-4 with TRBJ2-7, with D possibly matching TRBD1 (6 bases). V lost 0 bases, J lost 4 bases, and 11 bases lay in between. Germline V CDR1 and CDR2: SGHNT, YYREEE (reference sequence). The CDR3 runs to 14 residues. CDR3 nucleotides: TGTGCCAGCAGCTTGGCCGAAGGGGGATACGAGCAGTACTTC. Translating gives CASSLAEGGYEQYF. Together with reference TRBV5-4 and TRBJ2-7, the CDR3 gives the full variable domain: ETGVTQSPTHLIKTRGQQVTLRCSSQSGHNTVSWYQQALGQGPQFIFQYYREEENGRGNFPPRFSGLQFPNYSSELNVNALELDDSALYLCASSLAEGGYEQYFGPGTRLTVT.

The chain employs TRBV23-1 and TRBJ1-5, with D perhaps matching TRBD1 (5 bases). TRBV23-1 falls under the ORF class, with uncertain function. V was clipped by 11 bases and J by 2 bases, with 13 bases between them. The CDR3 runs 13 residues. The CDR3 region has the DNA TGCGCCGCCCAGGGTACTGGCAATCAGCCCCAGCATTTT. This sequence encodes CAAQGTGNQPQHF.

The rearrangement uses TRBV7-3 and TRBJ2-2, with 10 bases matching TRBD1. CDR3 length: 15 amino acids. Trimming removed 5 bases from V and 4 bases from J; junction bases left unmatched: 4. Germline assignment: CDR1 SGHTA and CDR2 FQGTGA. CDR3 protein: CASSRRTGGTGELFF. The CDR3, as DNA: TGTGCCAGCAGCCGCAGGACAGGGGGCACCGGGGAGCTGTTTTTT.

The chain couples TRBV19 to TRBJ1-5; 12 positions match TRBD1. Germline trimming cut 5 bases from V and 9 bases from J; bases unmatched to any gene: 17. This CDR3 has 18 amino acids. Germline V gene lookup returns CDR1 LNHDA and CDR2 SQIVND (reference sequence). CDR3 loop: CASSSPPGTGGGLVPQHF. The CDR3 DNA is TGTGCCAGTAGTTCACCCCCTGGGACAGGGGGCGGGTTGGTGCCCCAGCATTTT.

The V call is TRBV30, the J call TRBJ1-1; possible D gene TRBD1, 5 bases. The germline CDR1 and CDR2 sequences are GTSNPN and SVGIG (reference sequence). The CDR3 has 11 residues. The V gene lost 2 bases and the J gene lost 6 bases, with 7 bases spanning the gap. CDR3 in DNA: TGTGCCTGGAGTTTCAGGGCTGAAGCTTTCTTT. It yields the protein CAWSFRAEAFF.

The V gene is TRBV4-2, the J gene TRBJ2-5, with 12 bases aligning to TRBD2. The germline V gene encodes CDR1 LGHNA and CDR2 YNFKEQ. There are 16 residues in the CDR3. J lost 4 bases, V lost 4 bases, and 7 bases had no gene match. The CDR3 protein is CASSRSSGGAGETQYF. The CDR3 DNA sequence: TGTGCCAGCAGCCGCTCTAGCGGGGGGGCCGGAGAGACCCAGTACTTC.

This chain uses TRBV9 with TRBJ2-5; 8 bases map to TRBD2. Germline CDR1 reads SGDLS; CDR2 reads YYNGEE. There are 15 residues in the CDR3. After removal of 4 bases from V and 4 bases from J, the junction contained 9 bases not matched to a gene. DNA for the CDR3: TGTGCCAGCAGCCTGGGAGGGACTAGGGCAGAGACCCAGTACTTC. Amino acid sequence: CASSLGGTRAETQYF.

This chain connects TRBV5-4 to TRBJ2-4, with 8 nucleotides matching TRBD1. The CDR3 extends over 14 amino acids. Germline V gives CDR1 SGHNT, CDR2 YYREEE (reference sequence). The trim removed 4 bases at V and 10 bases at J, leaving 10 bases unmatched. The CDR3 spells CASSTGQGVGIQYF. In DNA, the CDR3 is TGTGCCAGCAGCACCGGACAGGGAGTCGGGATTCAGTACTTC.

The chain couples TRBV7-9 to TRBJ2-7; 8 positions agree with TRBD2. Germline V gene sequence: CDR1 SEHNR, CDR2 FQNEAQ (reference sequence). This CDR3 region has 15 residues. J gave up 0 bases and V 3 bases, and 4 bases lay outside the gene matches. The CDR3 sequence is CASSFSGASSYEQYF. CDR3 nucleotide sequence: TGTGCCAGCAGCTTTAGCGGGGCGAGCTCCTACGAGCAGTACTTC.

The chain employs TRBV5-1 and TRBJ1-1; D perhaps matches TRBD1 (5 bases). Germline CDR1 and CDR2: SGHRS and YFSETQ. This CDR3 has 13 residues. The V and J ends lost 3 bases and 2 bases respectively, with 8 bases between them. CDR3 amino acids: CASSSDINTEAFF. The CDR3 DNA follows: TGCGCCAGCAGCTCGGACATAAACACTGAAGCTTTCTTT.

J is TRBJ1-3 and V is TRBV18; TRBD1 matches 8 bases. Trimming at V came to 2 bases and at J to 3 bases, leaving 15 bases not matched to a gene. Per germline, CDR1 KGHSH and CDR2 LQKENI. The CDR3 length is 19 residues. The CDR3 sequence: CASSPDFFGTGFRGNTIYF. The DNA of the CDR3 is TGTGCCAGCTCACCAGACTTCTTCGGGACAGGCTTCCGTGGAAACACCATATATTTT.

The CDR3 DNA reads as TGTGCCAGCAGTTTTATCGCACTTCGAGAGGGTGGCTACACCTTC. Translating it yields CASSFIALREGGYTF. This chain connects TRBV28 to TRBJ1-2; D is uncertain. Trimming left V 3 bases short and J 7 bases short, with 18 bases between. This CDR3 is 15 amino acids long. Per germline, CDR1 MDHEN and CDR2 SYDVKM.

The chain joins TRBV7-9 to TRBJ2-1; no definite D call. The V gene's germline CDR1 is SEHNR and CDR2 FQNEAQ (reference sequence). The V gene lost 4 bases and the J gene lost 2 bases, with 3 bases spanning the gap. The CDR3 sequence is 12 residues long. CDR3 loop: CASSSTYNEQFF. The CDR3 DNA sequence: TGTGCCAGCAGCTCTACCTACAATGAGCAGTTCTTC.

The J gene is TRBJ1-2, the V gene TRBV5-6; possible D gene TRBD1, 5 bases. Per germline, CDR1 SGHDT and CDR2 YYEEEE. The CDR3 covers 13 residues. V gave up 5 bases and J gave up 7 bases, with 15 bases separating them. CDR3 coding DNA: TGTGCCAGCAGGAATCAGGGACTTGGTGGCTACACCTTC. Its translation: CASRNQGLGGYTF.

V gene TRBV19 combines with J gene TRBJ2-1; D is ambiguous. This CDR3 is 11 amino acids long. Germline V gene data show CDR1 as LNHDA and CDR2 as SQIVND (reference sequence). V lost 1 base, J lost 9 bases, and 4 bases lay in between. The CDR3 coding sequence is TGTGCCAGTAGTATAGGGCCTGAGCAGTTCTTC. This gives the protein CASSIGPEQFF.

The chain couples TRBV18 to TRBJ1-3, with D possibly TRBD1 on 5 matching bases. The CDR3 totals 14 residues. Trimming took 6 bases from V and 4 from J, leaving 13 bases between them. Germline values: CDR1 KGHSH, CDR2 LQKENI. The CDR3 bases are TGTGCCAGCTCGCCAGGGAGGGAAGGAAACACCATATATTTT. Residues: CASSPGREGNTIYF.